This T cell receptor beta chain was profiled in a study of T cell responses to AZD1222 COVID-19 vaccine. The protocol was immunoSEQ multiplex PCR, while the TCRdb copy is restricted to in-frame clones and leaves out a portion. The sample lists 110,000 to 150,000 clones, approximately 94% occurring once. CDR3 length: 18 residues. With 4 bases clipped from V and 9 bases from J, the junction kept 17 bases outside the gene matches. The germline gives CDR1 SGHVS, CDR2 FQNEAQ. This TCR came from an adult in good health. The V and J genes are TRBV7-8 and TRBJ1-6, with TRBD1 matching 8 bases. Source: peripheral blood, taken on day 0 of AZD1222 vaccination. The chain's CDR3 is CASSSGQGGGFSISPLHF. DNA of the CDR3: TGTGCCAGCAGCTCCGGACAGGGTGGGGGTTTTTCAATTTCACCCCTCCACTTT.